This T cell receptor beta chain originates from a study of beta chain features in type 1 diabetes. Study-wide results and caveats: Whether HLA type influences TCRB rearrangement remained unresolved here.

This clone has a handful of counts. Its cognate antigen is unknown. Germline CDR1 and CDR2: SGHTA and FQGNSA. The CDR3 length is 11 residues. V was pared by 5 bases and J by 8 bases, with 9 bases between. Reverse transcription of all isolated RNA meant that expressed TCRB transcripts were sequenced. TCRdb's table, derived via immunoSEQ multiplex PCR, lists solely in-frame clones and lacks some. This table holds hundreds of thousands of clones, around 12% found once. The chain uses TRBV7-2 and TRBJ1-1; D is uncertain. The receptor comes from a young man in good health. Sequenced input: naive CD4+ T cells from blood. In DNA, the CDR3 is TGTGCCAGCAGCCCTCAGATCGAAGCTTTCTTT. Translation gives CASSPQIEAFF. Based on the CDR3 plus reference TRBV7-2 and TRBJ1-1, the full variable domain is GAGVSQSPSNKVTEKGKDVELRCDPISGHTALYWYRQSLGQGLEFLIYFQGNSAPDKSGLPSDRFSAERTGGSVSTLTIQRTQQEDSAVYLCASSPQIEAFFGQGTRLTVV.